Following are 8 T cell receptor beta chains from one sample sequenced in a study of T cell clonality in common variable immunodeficiency. Sequencing was performed with immunoSEQ multiplex PCR; in TCRdb, only in-frame clones are kept and a portion is missing. The specimen gives tens of thousands of clones without singletons; the ten biggest hold roughly 6.2%. The sample was peripheral blood mononuclear cells. The receptors here all came from a person between 18 and 75 years old in good health.

Points on this clone: The read terminates 3 residues before the CDR3 end, so the remaining end is supplied by the germline J gene. This chain joins TRBV2 and TRBJ2-2; possible D gene TRBD2, 6 bases. Germline values: CDR1 SNHLY, CDR2 FYNNEI. The CDR3 is 13 residues long. The part of the CDR3 DNA that was read is TGTGCCAGCAGGGGGGGTGATAATGAAAAG. Its translation: CASRGGDNEK. The entire CDR3 protein reads CASRGGDNEKLFF.

This clone was observed many times. From the germline J gene comes the end of the CDR3, since the read stops 3 residues before it. V and J are TRBV19 and TRBJ1-3, with TRBD1 as a possible D gene (5 bases). In germline, CDR1 is LNHDA, CDR2 SQIVND (reference sequence). The CDR3 totals 15 residues. V shed 6 bases and J shed 0 bases, with 12 bases lying between them. CDR3 bases read: TGTGCCAGTAGGGCAGACAGAGCCTCTGGAAACACC. It encodes CASRADRASGNT. The entire CDR3 protein reads CASRADRASGNTIYF. Combining the CDR3 with reference TRBV19 and TRBJ1-3 gives the whole variable domain DGGITQSPKYLFRKEGQNVTLSCEQNLNHDAMYWYRQDPGQGLRLIYYSQIVNDFQKGDIAEGYSVSREKKESFPLTVTSAQKNPTAFYLCASRADRASGNTIYFGEGSWLTVV.

This clone was recorded at least ten times. The CDR3 end falls 3 residues outside the read, so it is completed with the germline J gene. The genes are TRBV2 and TRBJ2-5; a weak D match, TRBD1 (6 bases). Trimming removed 6 bases from V and 5 bases from J, with 13 bases in between. The length of the CDR3 is 13 residues. Germline V lookup: CDR1 SNHLY, CDR2 FYNNEI. Partial CDR3 DNA: TGTGCCAGCAGAGACAGGTCCCGGGAGACC. Amino acids: CASRDRSRET. The whole CDR3 region reads CASRDRSRETQYF.

This clone was seen a handful of times. The observed sequence ends 3 residues before the CDR3 terminus, with the missing tail filled in from the germline J gene. The rearrangement uses TRBV30 and TRBJ2-4, with a possible D match to TRBD1 (5 bases). The CDR3 contains 12 residues. From germline, CDR1 is GTSNPN and CDR2 SVGIG (reference sequence). The CDR3 sequence is CAWRDTHYGQYF. The part of the CDR3 DNA that was read is TGTGCCTGGAGGGACACCCACTATGGT.

This clone appeared many times. The CDR3 goes on 3 residues after the read ends, and that part is filled in from the germline J gene. The chain combines TRBV5-6 with TRBJ1-3, with TRBD1 matching 7 bases. Germline CDR1 is SGHDT and CDR2 is YYEEEE. The V segment lost 4 bases and the J segment 1 base; nucleotides outside the gene matches: 2. This CDR3 comprises 14 residues. Here the CDR3 reads CASSVQGSGNTIYF. Partial CDR3 DNA: TGTGCCAGCAGCGTACAGGGGTCTGGAAACACC. The whole variable domain, filled in from reference TRBV5-6 and TRBJ1-3, reads DAGVTQSPTHLIKTRGQQVTLRCSPKSGHDTVSWYQQALGQGPQFIFQYYEEEERQRGNFPDRFSGHQFPNYSSELNVNALLLGDSALYLCASSVQGSGNTIYFGEGSWLTVV.

In this sample, this clone turned up many times. With the read ending 3 residues before the CDR3 end, the germline J gene is used to fill in that end. The chain has TRBV10-3 and TRBJ1-1, with D tentatively TRBD1 (6 bases). Germline V lookup: CDR1 ENHRY, CDR2 SYGVKD. The CDR3 runs 14 residues. Trimming shortened V by 7 bases and J by 5 bases, and 17 bases separated the two germline ends. CDR3 bases read: TGTGCCATCACGGCCGACAGGTCGAGAACTGAA. Translation gives CAITADRSRTE. The full-length CDR3 reads as CAITADRSRTEAFF.

The table lists this clone with many counts. The read gets to within 3 residues of the CDR3 end, and the germline J gene fills in the rest. V and J are TRBV5-4 and TRBJ1-2; 7 bases fit TRBD1. V shed 4 bases and J 7 bases; nucleotides not matched to a gene: 16. This CDR3 has 16 residues. The germline CDR1 and CDR2 sequences are SGHNT and YYREEE (reference sequence). The CDR3: CASSRFDREGRGGYTF. Incomplete CDR3 DNA: TGTGCCAGCAGCAGATTCGACAGGGAAGGGAGGGGTGGC.

This clone was detected ten times or more. The observed sequence ends 3 residues before the CDR3 terminus, with the missing tail filled in from the germline J gene. The V call is TRBV20-1, the J call TRBJ1-1, with 7 bases aligning to TRBD1. V gave up 6 bases and J gave up 3 bases; unmatched junction bases: 7. This CDR3 comprises 13 residues. CDR1 is DFQATT and CDR2 is SNEGSKA in the germline V gene (reference sequence). The DNA read from the CDR3 is TGCAGTGCGTCAGGGGGAGGGGACACTGAA. This encodes CSASGGGDTE. The CDR3 in full is CSASGGGDTEAFF.